These 21 T cell receptor beta chains share one sample of origin, sequenced in a study of molecular identifiers for immune sequencing clone quantification. TCRdb analysed the PCR reads with MiXCR anew, one entry per CDR3 protein. The sample records 460,000 or so distinct CDR3 sequences, about a fifth being singletons. The sequenced sample was naive CD8+ T cells from blood, with Jurkat cell RNA spiked in. Documented subset: FACS-sorted CD8+CD4-CCR7+CD45RA+ naive T cells. The source is a human donor in good health. Some libraries in this study had Jurkat cell RNA spiked in.

Notes on this clonotype: This may be a read error, as it is one base from a much larger clone. J is TRBJ2-3 and V is TRBV29-1, with 8 bases identical to TRBD2. The length of the CDR3 is 15 residues. Germline V CDR1 and CDR2: SQVTM, ANQGSEA. Trimming cost V 2 bases and J 3 bases; bases outside gene matches: 7. Here the CDR3 reads CSVELRGGRTDTQYF. The CDR3 DNA reads as TGCAGCGTTGAACTCCGGGGGGGCCGGACAGATACGCAGTATTTT.

This clonotype appeared a few times. The J gene is TRBJ2-2, the V gene TRBV9; D is unresolved. CDR1 is SGDLS, CDR2 YYNGEE, per germline. The CDR3 has 13 residues. The V gene lost 7 bases and the J gene lost 5 bases, with 12 bases spanning the gap. The CDR3 region has the DNA TGTGCCAGCGGCTTAATCGGGACCGGGGAGCTGTTTTTT. It encodes CASGLIGTGELFF. Full variable domain (remainder filled in from reference TRBV9 and TRBJ2-2): DSGVTQTPKHLITATGQRVTLRCSPRSGDLSVYWYQQSLDQGLQFLIQYYNGEERAKGNILERFSAQQFPDLHSELNLSSLELGDSALYFCASGLIGTGELFFGEGSRLTVL.

This clonotype came up a few times. The chain is built from TRBV20-1 and TRBJ1-6; maybe TRBD1 (6 bases). The CDR3 runs to 15 residues. Germline V gene data show CDR1 as DFQATT and CDR2 as SNEGSKA (reference sequence). The V gene lost 3 bases and the J gene lost 3 bases, with 12 bases spanning the gap. The CDR3 coding sequence is TGCAGTGCTAGCGGGGGGGCACTCTATAATTCACCCCTCCACTTT. Its protein product is CSASGGALYNSPLHF.

This clonotype has a handful of counts. This chain links TRBV5-4 with TRBJ2-3; 12 bases fit TRBD2. Germline values: CDR1 SGHNT, CDR2 YYREEE (reference sequence). This CDR3 region has 15 residues. J gave up 2 bases and V 7 bases, and 5 bases lay outside the gene matches. DNA of the CDR3: TGTGCCAGCGAGACTAGCGGGGGTCTCACAGATACGCAGTATTTT. This sequence encodes CASETSGGLTDTQYF.

In this sample, this clonotype turned up a few times. This sequence joins TRBV20-1 and TRBJ2-3; TRBD2 matches 8 bases. The CDR3 is made up of 13 amino acids. The germline V gene has CDR1 DFQATT and CDR2 SNEGSKA (reference sequence). The J segment lost 5 bases and the V segment lost 7 bases, leaving 8 bases of the junction unmatched. CDR3 residues: CSVAIGGGDTQYF. The CDR3 nucleotides read TGCAGTGTGGCTATCGGGGGGGGAGATACGCAGTATTTT.

A few counts support this clonotype. J is TRBJ1-5 and V is TRBV6-2 or TRBV6-3; D call uncertain. Trimming pared 6 bases from V and 0 bases from J, leaving 15 bases between. Germline-derived CDR1 and CDR2 are MNHEY and SVGEGT. This CDR3 is 16 amino acids long. The CDR3 region is CASRSDRTYSNQPQHF. In nucleotides, the CDR3 is TGTGCCAGCAGAAGCGACCGTACCTATAGCAATCAGCCCCAGCATTTT.

The chain combines TRBV7-2 with TRBJ1-4; D not certain. Germline CDR1 and CDR2: SGHTA and FQGNSA. This CDR3 has 12 amino acids. The V end lost 3 bases, the J end lost 8 bases, and 7 bases lay between the germline ends. As DNA, the CDR3 is TGTGCCAGCAGCTTTGATGCCGAAAAACTGTTTTTT. The encoded protein is CASSFDAEKLFF.

In its sample, this clonotype was seen a few times. V usage is TRBV27 and J usage is TRBJ2-2; no clear D gene. CDR1 is MNHEY, CDR2 SMNVEV, per germline (reference sequence). V was cut by 3 bases and J by 3 bases, with 11 bases left in between. The CDR3 loop spans 15 amino acids. The CDR3: CASSFVGIDTGELFF. As DNA, the CDR3 is TGTGCCAGCAGTTTTGTTGGGATCGACACCGGGGAGCTGTTTTTT.

This clonotype was observed many times. V gene TRBV5-1 combines with J gene TRBJ2-7; 12 bases match TRBD2. V was pared by 5 bases and J by 5 bases, with 11 bases of the junction left unmatched. This CDR3 region has 16 residues. Per the germline V gene, CDR1 is SGHRS and CDR2 is YFSETQ. CDR3: CASRPPASGRVDEQYF. The CDR3 DNA is TGCGCCAGCAGGCCGCCCGCTAGCGGGAGGGTAGACGAGCAGTACTTC. Together with reference TRBV5-1 and TRBJ2-7, the CDR3 gives the full variable domain: KAGVTQTPRYLIKTRGQQVTLSCSPISGHRSVSWYQQTPGQGLQFLFEYFSETQRNKGNFPGRFSGRQFSNSRSEMNVSTLELGDSALYLCASRPPASGRVDEQYFGPGTRLTVT.

A remark on this clonotype: The CDR3 end shows no conserved phenylalanine or tryptophan, and so a read error is likely. The genes are TRBV27 and TRBJ2-5; no firm D call. With 5 bases removed from V and 4 bases from J, the gap between germline ends came to 5 bases. The CDR3 is 11 residues long. CDR1 and CDR2 (germline): MNHEY, SMNVEV (reference sequence). The CDR3 region is CASSPPETQYS. In DNA, the CDR3 is TGTGCCAGCAGTCCCCCAGAGACCCAGTACTCC.

This clonotype was counted only a few times. The chain couples TRBV14 to TRBJ2-2; D is unresolved. The CDR3 is 17 amino acids. V lost 0 bases to trimming and J lost 2 bases, with 13 bases between them. CDR1 and CDR2 (germline): SGHDN, FVKESK. Written as DNA, the CDR3 is TGTGCCAGCAGCCAAGAGCTTCGCCTAGACAACACCGGGGAGCTGTTTTTT. It translates to CASSQELRLDNTGELFF.

The chain carries TRBV20-1 and TRBJ2-1; TRBD2 agrees at 7 bases. V lost 1 base to trimming and J lost 4 bases; unmatched junction nucleotides: 7. Germline V gene lookup returns CDR1 DFQATT and CDR2 SNEGSKA (reference sequence). This CDR3 has 15 amino acids. Here the CDR3 DNA reads TGCAGTGCTAGAGCTATGGGGGGGGTATACAATGAGCAGTTCTTC. Its protein product is CSARAMGGVYNEQFF.

This rearrangement joins TRBV2 to TRBJ2-1; 11 nucleotides agree with TRBD2. After removal of 6 bases from V and 2 bases from J, the junction contained 3 bases not matched to a gene. Per germline, CDR1 SNHLY and CDR2 FYNNEI. CDR3 length: 15 residues. CDR3 sequence (DNA): TGTGCCAGCAGAACGACTAGCGGGACCTACAATGAGCAGTTCTTC. Protein sequence: CASRTTSGTYNEQFF.

In regard to this clonotype: A single base separates this from a much larger clone, so it may be a read error. The chain couples TRBV7-8 to TRBJ1-5; D remains ambiguous. CDR1 SGHVS and CDR2 FQNEAQ come from the germline V gene. This CDR3 contains 15 residues. Between the trimmed V and J ends, which lost 5 bases and 5 bases, there was a span of 16 bases. For the CDR3, the DNA is TGTGCCAGCAGCACATCTGTGGCTTTGGATCAGCCCCAGCATTTT. The encoded protein is CASSTSVALDQPQHF.

About this clonotype itself: Likely a read error: the CDR3 ends without its conserved phenylalanine or tryptophan. The chain is built from TRBV27 and TRBJ1-2, with 8 positions matching TRBD1. Germline V CDR1 and CDR2: MNHEY, SMNVEV (reference sequence). V trimming: 0 bases; J trimming: 3 bases; junction bases outside the gene matches: 9. The CDR3 is 17 residues long. The CDR3 loop is CASSLSIQGALHYGYTS. Written as DNA, the CDR3 is TGTGCCAGCAGTTTATCCATCCAGGGGGCTCTTCACTATGGCTACACCTCC.

Note on this clonotype: This could be a read error, since a much larger clone is one nucleotide away. The chain uses TRBV5-4 and TRBJ2-7; D tentatively fits TRBD1 or TRBD2 (6 bases each). The CDR3 has 14 amino acids. Trimming removed 2 bases at V and 2 bases at J, with 11 bases between. Germline CDR1 reads SGHNT; CDR2 reads YYREEE (reference sequence). The chain's CDR3 is CASSLPGAPYEQYF. In DNA form, the CDR3 reads TGTGCCAGCAGCTTACCGGGGGCCCCCTACGAGCAGTACTTC.

The chain is built from TRBV4-3 and TRBJ1-1, with D uncertain. Germline V CDR1 and CDR2: LGHNA, YSLEER. The CDR3 is made up of 12 amino acids. V lost 0 bases and J lost 8, with 7 bases in between. CDR3 protein: CASSQDRAEAFF. CDR3 DNA sequence: TGCGCCAGCAGCCAAGATAGGGCAGAAGCTTTCTTT.

Only a few counts were recorded for this clonotype. One end of the junction does not line up with germline, which may come from a read error. The chain couples TRBV12-3 or TRBV12-4 to TRBJ1-5; tentatively, D is TRBD1 (6 bases). CDR3 length equals 12 residues. CDR3 DNA: TGCGCCACAGGGAACAGCAATCAGCCCCAGCATTTT. Its protein is CATGNSNQPQHF.

This clonotype has ten or more counts. The chain links TRBV29-1 to TRBJ2-2; no reliable D call. V lost 3 bases and J lost 7, with 6 bases in between. The germline V gene has CDR1 SQVTM and CDR2 ANQGSEA. The CDR3 covers 11 residues. The CDR3 region is CSVEGNGELFF. CDR3 DNA sequence: TGCAGCGTTGAGGGCAACGGGGAGCTGTTTTTT.

This clonotype showed up just a few times. The gene calls are TRBV19 and TRBJ1-2; TRBD1 aligns across 8 bases. The CDR3 covers 13 residues. After removal of 4 bases from V and 3 bases from J, the junction contained 1 base not matched to a gene. Germline values: CDR1 LNHDA, CDR2 SQIVND (reference sequence). The CDR3 here is CASSTGGDYGYTF. CDR3 coding DNA: TGTGCCAGTAGTACAGGGGGCGACTATGGCTACACCTTC.

Concerning this clonotype: A read error is possible here, since a much larger clone lies one base away. The J gene is TRBJ1-1, the V gene TRBV7-9; D possibly corresponds to TRBD1 (5 bases). Germline lookup yields CDR1 SEHNR and CDR2 FQNEAQ (reference sequence). CDR3 length: 14 residues. Trimming stripped 5 bases from V and 8 bases from J, with 18 bases between. CDR3 amino acids: CASSIGGLSGEAFF. The CDR3 DNA reads as TGTGCCAGCAGCATTGGGGGGTTATCGGGAGAAGCTTTCTTT.